This TCR beta chain was captured in a study of blood T cells in healthy people across ages. General study findings and limits: CMV infection status of these donors was not known.

Combining a sample-barcoded 5' primer with a J-beta primer mix, a second PCR ran for 7 to 11 cycles. From the 5' RACE reads, TCRdb called clonotypes with MiXCR, one entry per CDR3 protein. The sample has around 1.7 million distinct CDR3 sequences; approximately 28% are singletons. This clonotype appeared a single time. The target antigen is unknown. Germline assignment: CDR1 SEHNR and CDR2 FQNEAQ (reference sequence). V lost 5 bases to trimming and J lost 4 bases; unmatched junction nucleotides: 10. CDR3 length: 15 residues. The chain carries TRBV7-9 and TRBJ2-7; 8 bases fit TRBD1. The sample comprised blood. This clonotype was obtained from a woman under 40 in good health. The CDR3 loop is CASSRPGQERYEQYF. Here the CDR3 DNA reads TGTGCCAGCAGCCGCCCGGGACAGGAGCGTTACGAGCAGTACTTC.